This TCR beta chain was recorded in a study of long-term antiretroviral therapy in people with HIV. Version v3.0 of the immunoSEQ assay was performed at survey level. Produced via immunoSEQ multiplex PCR; TCRdb's table is partial and in-frame only. This sample yields 20,000 to 25,000 clones, of which around 81% are seen a single time; less than 9.5% belongs to the top ten. Germline CDR1 reads LGHNA; CDR2 reads YSLEER. The CDR3 loop spans 15 amino acids. V lost 0 bases, J lost 1 base, and 9 bases lay in between. This chain uses TRBV4-3 with TRBJ2-5; D not certain. Sequenced here: unsorted PBMCs, sampled 1.5 years after starting antiretroviral therapy. This sequence originates from a man aged 30 to 39 with HIV. CDR3 in amino acids: CASSQEGYSQETQYF. CDR3 coding DNA: TGCGCCAGCAGCCAAGAGGGCTATTCCCAAGAGACCCAGTACTTC.